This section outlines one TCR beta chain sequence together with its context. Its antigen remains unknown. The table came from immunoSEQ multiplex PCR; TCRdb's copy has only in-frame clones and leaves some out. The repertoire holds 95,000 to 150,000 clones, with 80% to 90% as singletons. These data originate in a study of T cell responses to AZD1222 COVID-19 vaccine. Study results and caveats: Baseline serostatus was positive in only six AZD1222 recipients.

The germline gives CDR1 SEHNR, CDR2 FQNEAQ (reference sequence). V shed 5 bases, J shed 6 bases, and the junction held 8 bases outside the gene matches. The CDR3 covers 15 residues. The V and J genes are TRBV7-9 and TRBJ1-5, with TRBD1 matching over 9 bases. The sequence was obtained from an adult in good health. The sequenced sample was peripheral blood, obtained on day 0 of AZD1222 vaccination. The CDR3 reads CASSPTGGEAQPQHF. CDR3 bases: TGTGCCAGCAGCCCCACAGGGGGCGAGGCTCAGCCCCAGCATTTT. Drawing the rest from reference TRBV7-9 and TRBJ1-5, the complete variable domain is DTGVSQNPRHKITKRGQNVTFRCDPISEHNRLYWYRQTLGQGPEFLTYFQNEAQLEKSRLLSDRFSAERPKGSFSTLEIQRTEQGDSAMYLCASSPTGGEAQPQHFGDGTRLSIL.